Included here is one TCR beta chain sequence, with context. Per the study methods: Estimation of nucleated cell counts was performed using reference gene primer amplification. Sequenced by immunoSEQ multiplex PCR; TCRdb stores in-frame clones only, minus some. V, J and clone size reflect that table, while D and trimming were determined from the DNA. Here the sample spans over 150,000 clones, roughly 80% being singletons. These data originate in a study of blood T cell repertoires in COVID-19. Study at large: The origin of the acute and convalescent COVID-19 samples was the United States, Italy and Spain. T cells, B-cell-depleted T cells, or PBMCs provided the cDNA or gDNA that served as material.

Trimming cost V 4 bases and J 8 bases; bases outside gene matches: 5. This CDR3 spans 14 amino acids. CDR1 is SQVTM, CDR2 ANQGSEA, per germline. Specimen: peripheral blood. This chain joins TRBV29-1 and TRBJ1-4, with 12 bases matching TRBD1. The sequence was obtained from a man aged 60 to 69 with acute or convalescent COVID-19. CDR3 sequence (DNA): TGCAGCGTTGTCGGGGGGACAGGGGGCGAAAAACTGTTTTTT. Encoded protein: CSVVGGTGGEKLFF.